Each of the 18 T cell receptor beta chains below was sequenced from the same sample in a study of T cell responses to AZD1222 COVID-19 vaccine. This table comes from immunoSEQ multiplex PCR, and its TCRdb copy is limited to in-frame clones, with some not included. This table has more than 100,000 clones, 93% appearing once. The sample was peripheral blood, taken on day 0 of AZD1222 vaccination. The receptors were sampled from an adult in good health.

This clone was observed a single time. The chain joins TRBV10-2 to TRBJ1-3; a possible D gene is TRBD1 (6 bases). CDR1 and CDR2 from the germline V gene are WSHSY and SAAADI. The CDR3 extends over 13 amino acids. V gave up 8 bases and J gave up 0 bases, with 8 bases separating them. The CDR3 loop reads CASRDNSGNTIYF. The CDR3 region has the DNA TGCGCCAGCCGGGACAACTCTGGAAACACCATATATTTT.

This clone appeared once. The gene calls are TRBV9 and TRBJ2-1; D call uncertain. Germline CDR1 is SGDLS and CDR2 is YYNGEE. V was shortened by 4 bases and J by 7 bases, with 12 bases between the two germline ends. The CDR3 has 13 amino acids. The CDR3 loop is CASSLDFLNEQFF. The CDR3, as DNA: TGTGCCAGCAGCCTCGACTTTTTGAATGAGCAGTTCTTC.

The chain combines TRBV7-2 with TRBJ1-2; D uncertain. CDR3 length: 13 amino acids. CDR1 is SGHTA and CDR2 is FQGNSA in the germline V gene. V dropped 1 base and J dropped 4 bases, with 7 bases sitting between them. CDR3 DNA: TGTGCCAGCAGCTTAGGGGCAGCCTATGGCTACACCTTC. This codes for CASSLGAAYGYTF.

This chain uses TRBV27 with TRBJ2-5; D unresolved. The CDR3 is 13 residues long. Between the trimmed V and J ends, which lost 4 bases and 0 bases, there was a span of 6 bases. The germline gives CDR1 MNHEY, CDR2 SMNVEV (reference sequence). In nucleotides, the CDR3 is TGTGCCAGCAGTTGGAAGTACCAAGAGACCCAGTACTTC. It encodes CASSWKYQETQYF.

The chain recombines TRBV7-3 with TRBJ1-2; 10 bases map to TRBD1. This CDR3 has 13 amino acids. The germline gives CDR1 SGHTA, CDR2 FQGTGA. J was trimmed by 8 bases and V by 5 bases; bases with no gene match: 5. This CDR3 reads CASSADRGYGYTF. CDR3 DNA sequence: TGTGCCAGCAGCGCGGACAGGGGGTACGGCTACACCTTC.

The J gene is TRBJ2-1, the V gene TRBV14; D is perhaps TRBD2 (5 bases). The V end lost 0 bases, the J end lost 10 bases, and 19 bases lay between the germline ends. Germline CDR1 is SGHDN and CDR2 is FVKESK. The CDR3 extends over 16 amino acids. The CDR3 sequence: CASSQDRGLPLGEQFF. In DNA form, the CDR3 reads TGTGCCAGCAGCCAAGATCGAGGACTCCCTTTGGGGGAGCAGTTCTTC.

This rearrangement joins TRBV11-2 to TRBJ2-7; D remains unclear. Germline V gene sequence: CDR1 SGHAT, CDR2 FQNNGV. The CDR3 totals 11 residues. Trimming took off 8 bases at V and 5 bases at J, with 10 bases between the two ends. CDR3 DNA: TGTGCCAGCCGCCAGAGGAACGAGCAGTACTTC. Amino acids: CASRQRNEQYF.

The V and J genes are TRBV7-9 and TRBJ2-1, with unresolved D. The V gene's germline CDR1 is SEHNR and CDR2 FQNEAQ (reference sequence). V gave up 5 bases and J gave up 5 bases, with 13 bases separating them. The CDR3 runs 14 residues. CDR3 protein: CASSARDDHNEQFF. Here the CDR3 DNA reads TGTGCCAGCAGCGCGAGAGATGACCACAATGAGCAGTTCTTC.

This chain connects TRBV5-4 to TRBJ2-2; 8 bases fit TRBD2. V dropped 2 bases and J dropped 6; count of bases not matched to a gene: 12. Germline V gives CDR1 SGHNT, CDR2 YYREEE (reference sequence). CDR3 length: 17 residues. This chain's CDR3 is CASSFGGKAGDPGELFF. The CDR3 DNA is TGTGCCAGCAGCTTTGGAGGAAAAGCGGGAGATCCCGGGGAGCTGTTTTTT.

This chain links TRBV29-1 with TRBJ2-3; 8 bases align to TRBD1. The CDR3 runs to 16 residues. V was clipped by 1 base and J by 2 bases; unmatched bases: 8. From germline, CDR1 is SQVTM and CDR2 ANQGSEA. Written as DNA, the CDR3 is TGCAGCGTTGAAGGCGGGACAGGCACTTTCACAGATACGCAGTATTTT. Its protein is CSVEGGTGTFTDTQYF.

This rearrangement joins TRBV6-5 to TRBJ2-1, with 8 bases lining up with TRBD2. The trim removed 5 bases at V and 2 bases at J, leaving 2 bases unmatched. The CDR3 is 14 residues long. CDR1 and CDR2 (germline): MNHEY, SVGAGI. For the CDR3, the DNA is TGTGCCAGCAGTCGGGGGGGCACCTACAATGAGCAGTTCTTC. Translated: CASSRGGTYNEQFF.

The CDR3, as DNA: TGTGCCAGCAGCTCCCCCACCCCAGGGGACTATGGCTACACCTTC. Translation: CASSSPTPGDYGYTF. This chain links TRBV7-9 with TRBJ1-2; perhaps TRBD1 as D (6 bases). Germline-derived CDR1 and CDR2 are SEHNR and FQNEAQ (reference sequence). Trimming stripped 4 bases from V and 3 bases from J, with 15 bases between. CDR3 size: 15 residues.

This sequence joins TRBV30 and TRBJ1-5; TRBD1 might be the D (6 bases). Germline V gene sequence: CDR1 GTSNPN, CDR2 SVGIG (reference sequence). With 1 base removed from V and 9 bases from J, the gap between germline ends came to 19 bases. This CDR3 comprises 15 residues. CDR3 nucleotides: TGTGCCTGGAGTGGCCGGCAACACGGGGGCGGGCCCCAGCATTTT. Translation gives CAWSGRQHGGGPQHF.

The chain has TRBV12-3 or TRBV12-4 and TRBJ1-2; no clear D gene. The CDR3 has 12 residues. V shed 1 base and J shed 8 bases, with 8 bases lying between them. The CDR3 sequence: CASSLDLRGYTF. The CDR3 nucleotides are TGTGCCAGCAGTTTAGATTTGAGGGGCTACACCTTC.

This clone was observed a handful of times. This sequence joins TRBV3-1 (or the pseudogene TRBV3-2) and TRBJ1-1; no reliable D call. Trimming pared 2 bases from V and 8 bases from J, leaving 6 bases between. In germline, CDR1 is LGHDT, CDR2 YNNKEL (reference sequence). The CDR3 consists of 11 residues. CDR3 in amino acids: CASSQRGEAFF. CDR3 DNA sequence: TGTGCCAGCAGCCAACGGGGAGAAGCTTTCTTT.

The rearrangement links TRBV5-4 to TRBJ1-5; D gene uncertain. The V gene's germline CDR1 is SGHNT and CDR2 YYREEE (reference sequence). CDR3 length equals 13 residues. V lost 3 bases and J 5 bases, leaving 9 bases between the germline ends. CDR3 sequence reads: CASSSGGDQPQHF. The CDR3 nucleotides read TGTGCCAGCAGCTCCGGCGGGGATCAGCCCCAGCATTTT.

The chain couples TRBV30 to TRBJ1-4; TRBD1 agrees at 9 bases. Per germline, CDR1 GTSNPN and CDR2 SVGIG (reference sequence). J gave up 4 bases and V 5 bases, and 2 bases lay outside the gene matches. The CDR3 loop spans 13 amino acids. CDR3 nucleotide sequence: TGTGCCTGGCTGGGACAGGGTAATGAAAAACTGTTTTTT. Translating gives CAWLGQGNEKLFF.

The rearrangement uses TRBV7-9 and TRBJ2-7; 8 nucleotides match TRBD1. The ends lost 6 bases at V and 2 bases at J; junction bases unmatched: 6. CDR1 is SEHNR and CDR2 is FQNEAQ in the germline V gene (reference sequence). The CDR3 consists of 14 residues. In DNA form, the CDR3 reads TGTGCCAGCAGTAGGGAGGACAGGGCCTACGAGCAGTACTTC. It specifies CASSREDRAYEQYF. The entire variable domain, with the rest obtained from reference TRBV7-9 and TRBJ2-7, is as follows: DTGVSQNPRHKITKRGQNVTFRCDPISEHNRLYWYRQTLGQGPEFLTYFQNEAQLEKSRLLSDRFSAERPKGSFSTLEIQRTEQGDSAMYLCASSREDRAYEQYFGPGTRLTVT.